These 20 T cell receptor beta chains originate from one sample sequenced in a study of regulatory T cells in long-lasting Graves disease. Documented time point: persistent/refractory GD, antithyroid drugs over 5 years with positive TRAb. After RNA was extracted from PBMCs, the TCR library was made from it. Arm-PCR of CDR3 regions with iRepertoire HTBI primers generated TCR beta libraries. TCRdb redid the calling of the multiplex PCR reads with MiXCR, one entry per CDR3 protein. In the table there are 650,000 to 700,000 distinct CDR3 sequences, approximately 31% of which are singletons. Sample: peripheral blood mononuclear cells (PBMCs), taken when the disease was refractory, from a patient treated with antithyroid drugs. These receptors all come from a female donor with Graves disease.

The rearrangement uses TRBV20-1 and TRBJ2-7, with TRBD1 matching over 10 bases. V gave up 2 bases and J gave up 3 bases; unmatched junction bases: 4. The V gene's germline CDR1 is DFQATT and CDR2 SNEGSKA (reference sequence). CDR3 size: 14 residues. The CDR3 loop reads CSARHRDRGYEQYF. As DNA, the CDR3 is TGCAGTGCTAGACACCGGGACAGGGGCTACGAGCAGTACTTC.

The CDR3 spells CAISDAGEGYTF. The CDR3 DNA sequence: TGTGCCATCAGTGATGCGGGGGAGGGCTACACCTTC. J is TRBJ1-2 and V is TRBV10-3; TRBD1 is a possible D gene (5 bases). Germline CDR1 ENHRY, CDR2 SYGVKD. This CDR3 comprises 12 residues. V was trimmed by 3 bases and J by 8 bases, leaving 10 bases between them.

This clonotype was seen more than once but under ten times. The genes are TRBV10-2 and TRBJ1-2; D not certain. Germline V CDR1 and CDR2: WSHSY, SAAADI. V gave up 2 bases and J gave up 5 bases, with 12 bases separating them. The CDR3 is made up of 14 amino acids. CDR3 sequence (DNA): TGCGCCAGCAGTGAGAGAACGGCTATTTATGGCTACACCTTC. Amino acids: CASSERTAIYGYTF.

This rearrangement joins TRBV7-6 to TRBJ1-5, with unresolved D. The V end lost 1 base, the J end lost 6 bases, and 13 bases lay between the germline ends. Germline lookup yields CDR1 SGHVS and CDR2 FNYEAQ. The CDR3 is made up of 15 amino acids. CDR3 sequence: CASSLGGETTQPQHF. CDR3 DNA: TGTGCCAGCAGCTTAGGCGGGGAAACGACTCAGCCCCAGCATTTT.

J is TRBJ1-4 and V is TRBV19; 7 bases align to TRBD1. The CDR3 contains 14 residues. CDR1 and CDR2 from the germline V gene are LNHDA and SQIVND (reference sequence). The V and J ends lost 7 bases and 2 bases, in that order; junction bases with no gene match: 4. The CDR3 here is CASKPGQTNEKLFF. The CDR3 region has the DNA TGTGCCAGTAAGCCGGGACAGACTAATGAAAAACTGTTTTTT.

This clonotype has just a few counts. The V and J genes are TRBV27 and TRBJ1-5; maybe TRBD1 (6 bases). Looked up from germline, CDR1 is MNHEY and CDR2 is SMNVEV (reference sequence). This CDR3 has 14 amino acids. V was shortened by 8 bases and J by 2 bases, with 13 bases between the two germline ends. CDR3 sequence (DNA): TGTGCCAGCGCTCTAGGGGGTGGCAATCAGCCCCAGCATTTT. As protein: CASALGGGNQPQHF.

This clonotype appeared a single time. A much more abundant neighbour one base away suggests this may be a read error. The chain couples TRBV11-2 to TRBJ2-5; D may be TRBD2 (6 bases). CDR3 length: 17 amino acids. The germline V gene has CDR1 SGHAT and CDR2 FQNNGV. This chain's CDR3 is CASSSSSPGLRQEAQYF. The CDR3 DNA reads as TGTGCCAGCAGCTCGTCATCTCCGGGACTCCGCCAAGAGGCCCAGTACTTC.

V is TRBV12-3 or TRBV12-4 and J is TRBJ1-2; 7 bases align to TRBD1. The CDR3 consists of 17 residues. V shed 2 bases and J 3 bases; nucleotides not matched to a gene: 12. The CDR3 sequence: CASSLIRGGAGDYGYTF. The CDR3 region has the DNA TGTGCCAGCAGTTTAATCAGGGGGGGGGCAGGGGACTATGGCTACACCTTC.

This clonotype was counted at least ten times. The rearrangement links TRBV10-3 to TRBJ1-1, with a possible D match to TRBD1 (5 bases). The CDR3 loop spans 14 amino acids. Trimming left V 2 bases short and J 5 bases short, with 12 bases between. Per germline, CDR1 ENHRY and CDR2 SYGVKD. The CDR3 is CAISETGFVTEAFF. The DNA of the CDR3 is TGTGCCATCAGTGAGACAGGATTCGTAACTGAAGCTTTCTTT.

As regards this clonotype: At one end, the junction sequence differs from germline, possibly due to a read error. The chain joins TRBV5-5 to TRBJ1-2; D uncertain. There are 14 residues in the CDR3. The germline V gene has CDR1 SGHKS and CDR2 YYEKEE (reference sequence). The CDR3 DNA reads as TGTGCCGGCAGTCCAATTCTCCCCGCTTATGGCTACACCTTC. Translated, it gives CAGSPILPAYGYTF.

This clonotype has only a few counts. The J gene is TRBJ1-2, the V gene TRBV9, with TRBD1 matching 8 bases. CDR3 length equals 15 residues. Germline loops: CDR1 SGDLS, CDR2 YYNGEE. Trimming at V came to 2 bases and at J to 3 bases, leaving 6 bases not matched to a gene. The CDR3 region is CASSVGTGPHYGYTF. CDR3 DNA sequence: TGTGCCAGCAGCGTCGGGACAGGCCCCCACTATGGCTACACCTTC.

Points on this clonotype: One end of the junction fails to match germline, which may point to a read error. The chain is built from TRBV28 and TRBJ1-2; D is unresolved. Germline assignment: CDR1 MDHEN and CDR2 SYDVKM. The CDR3 extends over 15 amino acids. The CDR3 reads CASRHPEGANYGYAF. The CDR3 bases are TGTGCCAGCAGACACCCGGAAGGCGCCAACTATGGCTACGCCTTC.

On this clonotype: This sequence is one base from a far larger clone and is likely a read error. The chain is built from TRBV3-1 and TRBJ2-4; 15 nucleotides align to TRBD2. The DNA end is a closer match to TRBJ2-5, so the J assignment may be wrong. Germline assignment: CDR1 LGHDT and CDR2 YNNKEL (reference sequence). This CDR3 has 17 amino acids. This CDR3 is CASSQGLAGGPQGTQYF. As DNA, the CDR3 is TGTGCCAGCAGCCAGGGACTAGCGGGAGGCCCACAAGGGACCCAGTACTTC.

This clonotype has ten or more counts. V usage is TRBV2 and J usage is TRBJ2-5; TRBD2 aligns across 10 bases. Trimming removed 3 bases from V and 0 bases from J; junction bases left unmatched: 4. Germline CDR1 SNHLY, CDR2 FYNNEI. The CDR3 runs 16 residues. CDR3: CASSDLTSGYQETQYF. Here the CDR3 DNA reads TGTGCCAGCAGTGATCTGACTAGCGGGTACCAAGAGACCCAGTACTTC.

This clonotype was observed a handful of times. One end of the junction does not line up with germline, which may come from a read error. V usage is TRBV18 and J usage is TRBJ1-1, with TRBD1 matching over 10 bases. The CDR3 loop spans 12 amino acids. Per the germline V gene, CDR1 is KGHSH and CDR2 is LQKENI. CDR3 DNA sequence: TGTGCCAGCTCACCACCCGACAGGGGGCTTATCTTT. Translating gives CASSPPDRGLIF.

The table lists this clonotype with many counts. This chain uses TRBV2 with TRBJ2-1, with 10 bases fitting TRBD2. The CDR3 has 15 amino acids. V trimming: 2 bases; J trimming: 6 bases; junction bases outside the gene matches: 4. Germline V gene sequence: CDR1 SNHLY, CDR2 FYNNEI. CDR3: CASSELAGVPNEQFF. The CDR3 region has the DNA TGTGCCAGCAGTGAACTAGCGGGAGTCCCCAATGAGCAGTTCTTC.

This clonotype was detected many times. The chain carries TRBV28 and TRBJ1-2; the D is unclear. The CDR3 is 13 amino acids. V was trimmed by 6 bases and J by 3 bases, leaving 11 bases between them. CDR1 is MDHEN, CDR2 SYDVKM, per germline. Here the CDR3 reads CASSADGDYGYTF. CDR3 nucleotide sequence: TGTGCCAGCAGCGCTGACGGGGACTATGGCTACACCTTC.

The V call is TRBV19, the J call TRBJ1-2; D may be TRBD1 (6 bases). Germline CDR1 reads LNHDA; CDR2 reads SQIVND (reference sequence). V dropped 5 bases and J dropped 4 bases, with 14 bases sitting between them. The CDR3 sequence is 14 residues long. DNA for the CDR3: TGTGCCAGTAGTTTCCTGGGGACACCCTATGGCTACACCTTC. It codes for CASSFLGTPYGYTF.

Points on this clonotype: At one of its ends the junction is not consistent with the germline gene, which may arise from a read error. V usage is TRBV28 and J usage is TRBJ1-2; 8 nucleotides agree with TRBD1. CDR3 size: 13 residues. The germline V gene has CDR1 MDHEN and CDR2 SYDVKM. CDR3 region: CANSSGGLFGYTF. The CDR3 DNA sequence: TGTGCCAACAGTTCAGGGGGCCTCTTTGGCTACACCTTC.

There are many counts of this clonotype. The chain recombines TRBV11-2 with TRBJ1-1; maybe TRBD1 (5 bases). CDR3 length: 14 amino acids. Trimming removed 5 bases at V and 4 bases at J, with 14 bases between. In germline, CDR1 is SGHAT, CDR2 FQNNGV. CDR3 coding DNA: TGTGCCAGCAGCACCCAGGAGGGGACCACTGAAGCTTTCTTT. This translates into CASSTQEGTTEAFF.